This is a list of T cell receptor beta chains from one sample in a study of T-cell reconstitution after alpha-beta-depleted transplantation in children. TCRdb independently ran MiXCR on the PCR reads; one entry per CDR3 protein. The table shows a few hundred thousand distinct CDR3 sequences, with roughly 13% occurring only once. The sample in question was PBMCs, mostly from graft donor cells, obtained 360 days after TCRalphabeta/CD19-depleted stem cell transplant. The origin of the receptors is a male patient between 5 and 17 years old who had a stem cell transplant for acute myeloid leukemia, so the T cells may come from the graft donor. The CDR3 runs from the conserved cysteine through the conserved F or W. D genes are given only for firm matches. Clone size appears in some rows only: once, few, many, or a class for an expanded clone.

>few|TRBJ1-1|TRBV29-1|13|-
CSAEGGLGVFAFF
TGCAGCGCCGAGGGGGGGCTGGGGGTGTTTGCTTTCTTT
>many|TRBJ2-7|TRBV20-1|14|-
CSARLISNSYEQYF
TGCAGTGCTAGACTTATTAGTAACTCCTACGAGCAGTACTTC
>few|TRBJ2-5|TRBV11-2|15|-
CASSLGGGARETQYF
TGTGCCAGCAGCTTAGGTGGGGGGGCGAGAGAGACCCAGTACTTC
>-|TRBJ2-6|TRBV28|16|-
CASSFRSFAGANVLTF
TGTGCCAGCAGTTTTAGAAGTTTTGCTGGGGCCAACGTCCTGACTTTC
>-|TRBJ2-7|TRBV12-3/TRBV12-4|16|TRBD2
CASSLGVAGNDYEQYF
TGTGCCAGCAGTTTGGGAGTAGCGGGCAATGACTACGAGCAGTACTTC
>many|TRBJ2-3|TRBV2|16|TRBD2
CASSEISGRRTDTQYF
TGTGCCAGCAGTGAAATCAGCGGGAGGCGCACAGATACGCAGTATTTT
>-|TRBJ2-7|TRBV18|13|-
CASSQGSTYEQYF
TGTGCCAGCTCCCAGGGTAGCACCTACGAGCAGTACTTC
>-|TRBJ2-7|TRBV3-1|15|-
CASSLTGTNTYEQYF
TGTGCCAGCAGCCTAACCGGGACCAATACCTACGAGCAGTACTTC
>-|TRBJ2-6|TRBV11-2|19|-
CASSLVILRSLTGANVLTF
TGTGCCAGCAGCTTAGTTATTCTGAGGTCGTTAACCGGGGCCAACGTCCTGACTTTC
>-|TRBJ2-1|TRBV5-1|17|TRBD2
CASSTTPGTSGYNEQFF
TGCGCCAGCAGCACAACCCCCGGGACTAGCGGCTACAATGAGCAGTTCTTC
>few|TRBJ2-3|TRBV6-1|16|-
CASSHPIADTTDTQYF
TGTGCCAGCAGCCACCCCATAGCGGATACCACAGATACGCAGTATTTT
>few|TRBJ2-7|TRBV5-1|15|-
CASSFLQGAFDEQYF
TGCGCCAGCAGCTTTCTACAGGGTGCTTTTGACGAGCAGTACTTC
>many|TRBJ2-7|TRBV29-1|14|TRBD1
CSVEVLQGSYEQYF
TGCAGCGTTGAAGTCCTACAGGGGTCCTACGAGCAGTACTTC
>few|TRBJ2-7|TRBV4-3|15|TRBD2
CASRHHAGGGIEQYF
TGCGCCAGCAGACATCACGCGGGGGGTGGAATCGAGCAGTACTTC
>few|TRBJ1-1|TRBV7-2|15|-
CASRLQGLWGTEAFF
TGTGCCAGCAGACTACAGGGCCTTTGGGGCACTGAAGCTTTCTTT
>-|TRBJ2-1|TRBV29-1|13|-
CSVEDTVGGEQFF
TGCAGCGTTGAAGACACCGTTGGAGGTGAGCAGTTCTTC
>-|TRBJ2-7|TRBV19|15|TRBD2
CASSIPGLAGYEQYF
TGTGCCAGTAGCATACCGGGACTAGCGGGCTACGAGCAGTACTTC
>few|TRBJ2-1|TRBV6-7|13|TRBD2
CASSGLADNEQFF
TGTGCCAGCAGTGGACTAGCGGACAATGAGCAGTTCTTC
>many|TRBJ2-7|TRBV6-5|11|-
CASSSGTGQYF
TGTGCCAGCAGTTCGGGGACGGGGCAGTACTTC
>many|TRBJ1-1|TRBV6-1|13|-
CASSTGLNTEAFF
TGTGCCAGCAGCACGGGACTGAACACTGAAGCTTTCTTT
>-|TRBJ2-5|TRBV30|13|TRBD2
CALATSGQETQYF
TGTGCCCTTGCGACTAGCGGTCAAGAGACCCAGTACTTC
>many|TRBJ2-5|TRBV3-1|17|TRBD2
CASSQEGTSGEQETQYF
TGTGCCAGCAGCCAGGAAGGGACTAGCGGAGAGCAAGAGACCCAGTACTTC
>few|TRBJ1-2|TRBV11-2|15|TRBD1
CASSLRTGGIYGYTF
TGTGCCAGCAGCTTACGGACAGGGGGCATCTATGGCTACACCTTC
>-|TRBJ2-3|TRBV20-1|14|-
CSAPQRASTDTQYF
TGCAGTGCTCCCCAGCGGGCCAGCACAGATACGCAGTATTTT
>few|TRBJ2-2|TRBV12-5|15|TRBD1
CASGPGQGAPGELFF
TGTGCTAGTGGCCCGGGACAGGGGGCGCCCGGGGAGCTGTTTTTT
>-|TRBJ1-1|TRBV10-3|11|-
CAISEGTEAFF
TGTGCCATCAGTGAGGGGACCGAAGCTTTCTTT
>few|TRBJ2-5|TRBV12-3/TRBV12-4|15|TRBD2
CASSRPTSGHGTQYF
TGTGCCAGCAGCCGGCCGACTAGCGGTCACGGGACCCAGTACTTC
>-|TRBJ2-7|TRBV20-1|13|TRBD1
CSARQGAAYEQYF
TGCAGTGCTCGACAGGGGGCAGCCTACGAGCAGTACTTC
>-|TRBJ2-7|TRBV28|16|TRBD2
CASSFRLAEMTYEQYF
TGTGCCAGCAGTTTTCGACTAGCGGAGATGACCTACGAGCAGTACTTC
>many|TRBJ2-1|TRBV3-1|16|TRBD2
CASSLDSGAWDNEQFF
TGTGCCAGCAGCCTAGATAGCGGGGCTTGGGACAATGAGCAGTTCTTC